This entry is about one T cell receptor (beta chain). Antigen: not known. Data came from immunoSEQ multiplex PCR; TCRdb stores just in-frame clones and leaves some out. The table lists about 150,000 clones, approximately 93% of them singletons, with approximately 1.2% in the top ten. The record originates from a study of T cell responses to AZD1222 COVID-19 vaccine. Whole-study results and caveats: Breadth and depth of Spike-specific TCRs rose after two AZD1222 doses. The study sampled repertoires only after the peak T cell response. Baseline testing showed seropositivity in only a handful of AZD1222 recipients. In the spike-specific TCR repertoire, nearly half reportedly target unmutated variant regions.

Deletions cut 3 bases from V and 0 bases from J, with 14 bases between. Germline loops: CDR1 KGHSH, CDR2 LQKENI. There are 16 residues in the CDR3. Sequencing used peripheral blood, obtained 28 days after the second AZD1222 dose. The receptor was derived from an adult who received the AZD1222 COVID-19 vaccine. J is TRBJ1-1 and V is TRBV18; D gene unclear. The CDR3 DNA reads as TGTGCCAGCTCACCCTTAGAAGTGTCCATGAACACTGAAGCTTTCTTT. This sequence encodes CASSPLEVSMNTEAFF.